This entry describes one T cell receptor (beta chain). The target antigen is unknown. The sample belongs to a study of OX40 agonist ivuxolimab in advanced cancers. On the study more broadly: The mean age was approximately 60 years, ranging from roughly 23 to 80, with 65% to 90% of participants male.

Study-wide findings and caveats: Researchers report that CD8+ T cells had, on average, more expanded clones than CD4+.

The method was immunoSEQ multiplex PCR; TCRdb's version includes in-frame clones alone and lacks a portion of them. The sample consists of over 75,000 clones, about nine tenths of them appearing once. Germline loops: CDR1 SGHNT, CDR2 YENEEA. The CDR3 sequence is 12 residues long. The V gene lost 0 bases and the J gene lost 5 bases, with 3 bases spanning the gap. The rearrangement uses TRBV11-3 and TRBJ2-3; D is unclear. The sample here was CD4+ or CD8+ T cells sorted from blood, taken in a trial of the OX40 agonist ivuxolimab. The clonotype originates from an adult with an advanced solid tumor such as melanoma, head and neck, liver or kidney cancer. CDR3 region: CASSLEVDTQYF. Written as DNA, the CDR3 is TGTGCCAGCAGCTTAGAGGTAGATACGCAGTATTTT.